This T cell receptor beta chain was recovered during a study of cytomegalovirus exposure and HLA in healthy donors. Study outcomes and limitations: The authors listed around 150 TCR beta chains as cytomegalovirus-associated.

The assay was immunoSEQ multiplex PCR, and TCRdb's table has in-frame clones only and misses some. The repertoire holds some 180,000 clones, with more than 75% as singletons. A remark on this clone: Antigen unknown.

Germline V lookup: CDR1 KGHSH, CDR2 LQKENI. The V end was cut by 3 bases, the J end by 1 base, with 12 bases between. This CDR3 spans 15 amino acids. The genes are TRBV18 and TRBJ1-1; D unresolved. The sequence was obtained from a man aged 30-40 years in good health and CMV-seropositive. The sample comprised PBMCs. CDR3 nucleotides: TGTGCCAGCTCACCGGGGAGGGTGGCGAACACTGAAGCTTTCTTT. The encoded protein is CASSPGRVANTEAFF.